This entry describes one T cell receptor (beta chain). PCR was performed using 60 Vbeta and 13 Jbeta primers. Data came from immunoSEQ multiplex PCR; TCRdb stores just in-frame clones and leaves some out. The sample has some 130,000 clones, approximately 84% seen once; the top ten hold 2.7%. Germline V CDR1 and CDR2: SGHDT, YYEEEE. V lost 4 bases to trimming and J lost 5 bases, with 9 bases between them. The CDR3 sequence is 12 residues long. These data belong to a study of cytomegalovirus exposure and HLA in healthy donors. The sequenced sample was PBMCs. The TCR originated in a boy younger than 10 in good health and CMV-seronegative. The V call is TRBV5-6, the J call TRBJ2-5, with D possibly matching TRBD1 (6 bases). The CDR3 DNA is TGTGCCAGCAGCAGGGGGTGGGAGACCCAGTACTTC. Translated, it gives CASSRGWETQYF.